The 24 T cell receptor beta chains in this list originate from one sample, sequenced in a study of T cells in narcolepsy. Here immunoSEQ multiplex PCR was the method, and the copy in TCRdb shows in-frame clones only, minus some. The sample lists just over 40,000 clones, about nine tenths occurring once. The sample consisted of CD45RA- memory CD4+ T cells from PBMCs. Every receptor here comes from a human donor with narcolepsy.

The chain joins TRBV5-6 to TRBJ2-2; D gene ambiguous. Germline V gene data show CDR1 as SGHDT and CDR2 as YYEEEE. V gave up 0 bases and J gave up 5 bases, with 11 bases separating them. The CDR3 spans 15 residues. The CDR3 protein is CASSLGPMGTGELFF. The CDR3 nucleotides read TGTGCCAGCAGCTTGGGACCTATGGGGACCGGGGAGCTGTTTTTT. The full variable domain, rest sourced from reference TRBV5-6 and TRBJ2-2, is DAGVTQSPTHLIKTRGQQVTLRCSPKSGHDTVSWYQQALGQGPQFIFQYYEEEERQRGNFPDRFSGHQFPNYSSELNVNALLLGDSALYLCASSLGPMGTGELFFGEGSRLTVL.

CDR3 nucleotide sequence: TGTGCCAGCAGTTACCGGACTAGCGGAGAAGAGACCCAGTACTTC. It specifies CASSYRTSGEETQYF. The genes are TRBV13 and TRBJ2-5; TRBD2 matches 10 bases. Germline trimming cut 6 bases from V and 3 bases from J; bases unmatched to any gene: 7. Germline loops: CDR1 PRHDT, CDR2 FYEKMQ (reference sequence). The CDR3 covers 15 residues.

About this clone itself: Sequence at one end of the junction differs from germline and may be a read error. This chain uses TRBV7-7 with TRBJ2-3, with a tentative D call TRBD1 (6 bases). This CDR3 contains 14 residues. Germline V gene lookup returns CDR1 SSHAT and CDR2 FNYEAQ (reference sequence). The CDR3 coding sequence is TGTGCTAGCAGCCGAACAGGGAGCACAGATACGCAGTATTTT. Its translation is CASSRTGSTDTQYF.

CDR3 in DNA: TGTGCCAGCAGCCAAATTAGTGTTGAGCAGTTCTTC. Protein product: CASSQISVEQFF. The chain has TRBV21-1 and TRBJ2-1; the table calls TRBD2, which could not be checked here. TRBV21-1 is flagged as a pseudogene. This CDR3 region has 12 residues.

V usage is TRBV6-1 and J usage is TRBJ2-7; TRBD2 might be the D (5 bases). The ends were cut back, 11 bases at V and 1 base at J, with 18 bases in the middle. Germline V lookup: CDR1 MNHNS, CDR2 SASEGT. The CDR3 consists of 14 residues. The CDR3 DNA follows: TGTGCCGGAGGCCCGAACAGCGATTCCTACGAGCAGTACTTC. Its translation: CAGGPNSDSYEQYF.

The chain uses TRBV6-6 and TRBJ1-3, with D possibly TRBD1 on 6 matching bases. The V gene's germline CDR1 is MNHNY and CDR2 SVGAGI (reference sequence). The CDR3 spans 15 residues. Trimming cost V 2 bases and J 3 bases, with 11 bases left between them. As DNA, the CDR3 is TGTGCCAGCAGTTACAGCAGGGACATTGGAAACACCATATATTTT. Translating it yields CASSYSRDIGNTIYF.

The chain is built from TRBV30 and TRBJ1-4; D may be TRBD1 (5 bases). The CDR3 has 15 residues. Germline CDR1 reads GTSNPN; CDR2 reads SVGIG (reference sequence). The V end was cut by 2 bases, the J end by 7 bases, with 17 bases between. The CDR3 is CAWSLGRGVFEKLFF. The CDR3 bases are TGTGCCTGGAGTTTGGGTCGGGGGGTCTTTGAAAAACTGTTTTTT.

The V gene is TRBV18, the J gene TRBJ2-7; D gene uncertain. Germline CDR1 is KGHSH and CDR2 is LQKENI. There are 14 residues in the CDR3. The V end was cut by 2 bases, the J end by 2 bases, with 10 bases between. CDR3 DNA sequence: TGTGCCAGCTCACCAAGAGAACAGACCTACGAGCAGTACTTC. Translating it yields CASSPREQTYEQYF.

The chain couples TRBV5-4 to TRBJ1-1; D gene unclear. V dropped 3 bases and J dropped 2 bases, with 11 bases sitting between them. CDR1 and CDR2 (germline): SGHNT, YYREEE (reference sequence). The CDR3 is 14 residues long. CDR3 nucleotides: TGTGCCAGCAGCTCCGTGGAGATAAACACTGAAGCTTTCTTT. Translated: CASSSVEINTEAFF.

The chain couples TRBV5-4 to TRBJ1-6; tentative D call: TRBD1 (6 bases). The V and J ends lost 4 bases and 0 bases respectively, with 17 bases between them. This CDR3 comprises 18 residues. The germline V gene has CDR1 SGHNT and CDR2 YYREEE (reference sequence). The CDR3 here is CASSPGTGTFSYNSPLHF. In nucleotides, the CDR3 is TGTGCCAGCAGCCCCGGAACAGGGACCTTCTCCTATAATTCACCCCTCCACTTT.

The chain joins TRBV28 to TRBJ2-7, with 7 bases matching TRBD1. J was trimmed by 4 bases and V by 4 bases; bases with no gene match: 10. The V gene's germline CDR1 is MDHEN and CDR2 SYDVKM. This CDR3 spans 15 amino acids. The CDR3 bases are TGTGCCAGCAGTTCCCAAGGACAGGCACCTTACGAGCAGTACTTC. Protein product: CASSSQGQAPYEQYF.

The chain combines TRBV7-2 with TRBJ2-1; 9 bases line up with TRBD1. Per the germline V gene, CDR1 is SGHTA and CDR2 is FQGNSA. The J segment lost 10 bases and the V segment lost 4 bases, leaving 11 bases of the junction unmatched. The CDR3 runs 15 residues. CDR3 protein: CASSYTGQGRLEQFF. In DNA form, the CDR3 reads TGTGCCAGCAGCTACACGGGACAGGGTCGGTTAGAGCAGTTCTTC.

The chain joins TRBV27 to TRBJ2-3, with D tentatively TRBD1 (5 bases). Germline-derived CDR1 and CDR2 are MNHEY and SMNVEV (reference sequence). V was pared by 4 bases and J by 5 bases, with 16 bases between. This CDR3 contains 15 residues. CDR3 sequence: CASSSLTAHGDTQYF. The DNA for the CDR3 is TGTGCCAGCAGTTCCCTGACAGCACATGGAGATACGCAGTATTTT.

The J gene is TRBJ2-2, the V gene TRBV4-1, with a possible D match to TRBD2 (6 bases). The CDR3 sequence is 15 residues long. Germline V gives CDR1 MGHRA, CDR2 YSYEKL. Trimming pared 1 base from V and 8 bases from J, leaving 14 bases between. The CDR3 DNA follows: TGCGCCAGCAGCCAAGTACCCGGGGGAGGAGGGGAGCTGTTTTTT. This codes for CASSQVPGGGGELFF.

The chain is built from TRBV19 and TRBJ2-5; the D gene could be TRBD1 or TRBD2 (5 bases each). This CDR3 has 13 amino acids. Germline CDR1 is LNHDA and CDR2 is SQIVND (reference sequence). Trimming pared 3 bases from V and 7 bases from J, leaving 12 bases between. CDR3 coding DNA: TGTGCCAGTAGTATCAGGCCTGGGGGGACCCAGTACTTC. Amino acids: CASSIRPGGTQYF.

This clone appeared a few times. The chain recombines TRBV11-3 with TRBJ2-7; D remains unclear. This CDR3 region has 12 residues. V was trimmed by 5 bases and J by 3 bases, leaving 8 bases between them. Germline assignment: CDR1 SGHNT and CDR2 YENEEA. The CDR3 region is CASSPTNYEQYF. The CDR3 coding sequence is TGTGCCAGCAGCCCAACAAACTACGAGCAGTACTTC.

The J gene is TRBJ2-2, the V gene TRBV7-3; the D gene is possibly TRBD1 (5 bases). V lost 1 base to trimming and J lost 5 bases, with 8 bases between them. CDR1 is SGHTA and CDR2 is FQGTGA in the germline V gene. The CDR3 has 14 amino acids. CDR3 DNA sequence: TGTGCCAGCAGCTTAAGGGGCCCTACCGGGGAGCTGTTTTTT. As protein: CASSLRGPTGELFF.

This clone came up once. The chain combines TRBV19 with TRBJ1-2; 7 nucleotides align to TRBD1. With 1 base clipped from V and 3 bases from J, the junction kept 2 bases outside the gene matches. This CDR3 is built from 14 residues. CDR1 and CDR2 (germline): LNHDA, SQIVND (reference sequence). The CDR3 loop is CASSIVDRDYGYTF. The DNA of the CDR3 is TGTGCCAGTAGTATAGTCGACAGGGACTATGGCTACACCTTC.

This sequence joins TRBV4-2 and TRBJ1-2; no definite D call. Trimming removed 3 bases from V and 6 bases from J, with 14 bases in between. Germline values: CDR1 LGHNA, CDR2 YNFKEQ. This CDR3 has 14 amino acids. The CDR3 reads CASSQTQIINGYTF. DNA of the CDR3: TGTGCCAGCAGCCAGACGCAGATAATTAATGGCTACACCTTC.

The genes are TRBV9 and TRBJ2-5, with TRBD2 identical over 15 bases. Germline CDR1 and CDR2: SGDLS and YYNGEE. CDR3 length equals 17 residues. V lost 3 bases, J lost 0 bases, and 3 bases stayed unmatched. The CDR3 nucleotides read TGTGCCAGCAGCGCAGGGACTAGCGGGGGGTACCAAGAGACCCAGTACTTC. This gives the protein CASSAGTSGGYQETQYF. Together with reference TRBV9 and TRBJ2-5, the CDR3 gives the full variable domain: DSGVTQTPKHLITATGQRVTLRCSPRSGDLSVYWYQQSLDQGLQFLIQYYNGEERAKGNILERFSAQQFPDLHSELNLSSLELGDSALYFCASSAGTSGGYQETQYFGPGTRLLVL.

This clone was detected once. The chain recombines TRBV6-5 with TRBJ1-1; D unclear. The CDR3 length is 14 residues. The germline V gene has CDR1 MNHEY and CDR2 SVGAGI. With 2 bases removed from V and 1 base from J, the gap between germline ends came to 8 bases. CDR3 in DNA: TGTGCCAGCAGTTACACGGGTACGAACACTGAAGCTTTCTTT. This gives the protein CASSYTGTNTEAFF.

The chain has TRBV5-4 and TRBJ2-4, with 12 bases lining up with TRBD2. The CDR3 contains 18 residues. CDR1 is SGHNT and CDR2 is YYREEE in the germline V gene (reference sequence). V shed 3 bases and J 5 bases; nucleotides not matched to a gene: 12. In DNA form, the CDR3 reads TGTGCCAGCAGCTGGGGACTAGCGGGCGGGGGTGTCGAAAACATTCAGTACTTC. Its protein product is CASSWGLAGGGVENIQYF.

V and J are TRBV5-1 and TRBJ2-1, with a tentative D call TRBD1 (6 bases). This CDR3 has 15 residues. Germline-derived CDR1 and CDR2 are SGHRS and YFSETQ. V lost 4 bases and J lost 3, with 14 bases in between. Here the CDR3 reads CASSPEGQNYNEQFF. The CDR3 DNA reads TGCGCCAGCAGCCCGGAAGGACAGAACTACAATGAGCAGTTCTTC.

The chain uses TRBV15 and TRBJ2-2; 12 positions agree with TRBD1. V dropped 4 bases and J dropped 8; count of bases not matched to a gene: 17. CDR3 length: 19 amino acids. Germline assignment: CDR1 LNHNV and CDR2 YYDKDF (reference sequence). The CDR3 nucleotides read TGTGCCACCAGCACAACAACCGGGACAGGGGGCGAAATACCTGGGGAGCTGTTTTTT. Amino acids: CATSTTTGTGGEIPGELFF.